This TCR beta chain is drawn from a study of metastatic and nonmetastatic thyroid tumors. Every patient underwent thyroid surgery untreated. The V gene lost 2 bases and the J gene lost 7 bases, with 14 bases spanning the gap. This CDR3 region has 15 residues. Germline loops: CDR1 SGHTA, CDR2 FQGNSA. Authors' processing steps: Between-group CDR3 differences, defined by clinicopathological status, yielded a distant-metastasis classifier for papillary thyroid cancer. TCRdb ran MiXCR on the PCR reads. The V and J calls and clone size come from TCRdb's table, not from the authors' own analysis. The repertoire holds tens of thousands of clones, about 18% seen once, with more than 9% in the top ten.

The V and J genes are TRBV7-2 and TRBJ2-2; possibly TRBD1 for D (6 bases). The specimen was blood. The sequence was obtained from a female donor with papillary thyroid cancer or a benign thyroid nodule (not recorded which). Some clones in this sample may be carry-over from other donors' samples. The CDR3 is CASSLSLGAHGELFF. In DNA, the CDR3 is TGTGCCAGCAGCTTAAGCTTGGGGGCCCACGGGGAGCTGTTTTTT.